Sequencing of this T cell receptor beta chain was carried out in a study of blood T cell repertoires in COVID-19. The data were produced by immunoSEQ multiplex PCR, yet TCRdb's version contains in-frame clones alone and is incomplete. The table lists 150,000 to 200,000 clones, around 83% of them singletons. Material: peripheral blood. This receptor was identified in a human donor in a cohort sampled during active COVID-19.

Here the CDR3 DNA reads TGTGCCAGCTCGAAACTCACTCCGGGACAGGGTTCCGGGGGTACTAATGAAAAACTGTTTTTT. It translates to CASSKLTPGQGSGGTNEKLFF. The chain employs TRBV18 and TRBJ1-4, with 9 bases fitting TRBD1. The V segment lost 6 bases and the J segment 2 bases; nucleotides outside the gene matches: 22. Per the germline V gene, CDR1 is KGHSH and CDR2 is LQKENI. The CDR3 is 21 amino acids.